This T cell receptor beta chain was observed in a study of blood T cell repertoires in COVID-19. Study-level background: The origin of the acute and convalescent COVID-19 samples was the United States, Italy and Spain. T cells, B-cell-depleted T cells, or PBMCs provided the cDNA or gDNA that served as material.

Germline V gives CDR1 SGHDT, CDR2 YYEEEE. The CDR3 is 13 amino acids. The germline V and J ends were trimmed by 2 bases and 3 bases, with 9 bases remaining between them. Seattle patients were enrolled while actively infected and followed longitudinally. Original processing methods: Amplification of reference gene primers was used by the study to estimate nucleated cell counts. Produced via immunoSEQ multiplex PCR; TCRdb's table is partial and in-frame only. The V and J calls and clone size were taken over from that table, and D and trimming were inferred from the DNA. This repertoire shows a few hundred thousand clones, around 91% found once; its top ten account for around 1.9%.

The sequencing input was peripheral blood. This receptor was identified in a woman aged 55-69 years with COVID-19, enrolled during active disease. V usage is TRBV5-6 and J usage is TRBJ2-7, with TRBD1 as a possible D gene (5 bases). CDR3 sequence reads: CASSFTGVYEQYF. The CDR3 DNA reads TGTGCCAGCAGCTTTACAGGAGTCTACGAGCAGTACTTC.